This TCR beta chain was sequenced in a study of regulatory dendritic cells for organ transplantation. This CDR3 is 16 amino acids long. CDR1 is LGHNA, CDR2 YNFKEQ, per germline. The ends were cut back, 0 bases at V and 0 bases at J, with 12 bases in the middle. Sequencing was performed with immunoSEQ multiplex PCR; in TCRdb, only in-frame clones are kept and a portion is missing. The sample lists some 12,000 clones, under 80% occurring once. The chain is built from TRBV4-2 and TRBJ2-7; D is ambiguous. The source of this sequence is a human donor in good health. Input material: memory CD8+ T cells from blood. Subset here: CD45RO+ memory T cells. CDR3 in amino acids: CASSQENPGSSYEQYF. The DNA for the CDR3 is TGTGCCAGCAGCCAAGAGAACCCAGGAAGCTCCTACGAGCAGTACTTC.